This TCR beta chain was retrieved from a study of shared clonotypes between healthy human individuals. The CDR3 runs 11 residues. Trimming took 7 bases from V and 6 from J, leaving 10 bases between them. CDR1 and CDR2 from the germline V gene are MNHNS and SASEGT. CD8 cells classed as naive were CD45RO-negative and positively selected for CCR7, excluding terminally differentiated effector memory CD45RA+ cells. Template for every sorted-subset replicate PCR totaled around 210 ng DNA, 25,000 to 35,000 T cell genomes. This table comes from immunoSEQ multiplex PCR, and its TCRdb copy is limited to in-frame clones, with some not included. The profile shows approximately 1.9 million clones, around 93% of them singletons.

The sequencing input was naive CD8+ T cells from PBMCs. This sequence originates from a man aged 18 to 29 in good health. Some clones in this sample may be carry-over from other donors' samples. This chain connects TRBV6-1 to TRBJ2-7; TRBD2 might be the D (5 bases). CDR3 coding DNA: TGTGCCAGCAAGGAGGACGGCGAGCAGTACTTC. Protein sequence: CASKEDGEQYF.